Detailed here is one T cell receptor (beta chain). Each PCR replicate from the sorted subsets contained about 210 ng DNA, which is about 31,000 T cell genomes. The protocol was immunoSEQ multiplex PCR, while the TCRdb copy is restricted to in-frame clones and leaves out a portion. Among 1.6 million or so clones listed, roughly 96% were seen once. This sample was included in a study of shared clonotypes between healthy human individuals. Study background: CD4 naive and memory got three plates each, CD8 naive two, CD8 memory one.

Donation came from healthy HIV-negative adults that had no recent acute infections or vaccinations. The donor cohort consisted entirely of Caucasian adults residing in Nashville, Tennessee. Germline V gene lookup returns CDR1 SGHVS and CDR2 FQNEAQ. V lost 5 bases and J lost 3; bases outside the gene matches: 18. The CDR3 is 20 residues long. The chain recombines TRBV7-8 with TRBJ2-7; 14 bases map to TRBD2. The sequencing sample was made of naive CD4+ T cells sorted from blood. Subset in this sample: CD45RA+ positively selected. The source of this sequence is a man aged 25-40 years in good health. Here the CDR3 DNA reads TGTGCCAGCAGCCCCTTTTTGGGACTAGCGGGAGTAAAGAAGAACTACGAGCAGTACTTC. Amino acids: CASSPFLGLAGVKKNYEQYF.